The TCR beta chain described here comes from a study of OX40 agonist ivuxolimab in advanced cancers. Findings and limits, study-wide: Expanded clones were, on average, more numerous among CD8+ T cells than CD4+. Both CD4+ and CD8+ T cell populations in blood had undergone clonal expansion by week 6 at 0.1 to 3.0 mg/kg. Certain nonresponders additionally had low normalized T-cell clonal expansion. No antigen was identified for the clonally expanded peripheral T cells.

CDR1 MNHEY and CDR2 SVGAGI come from the germline V gene. V lost 5 bases and J lost 8, with 10 bases in between. The CDR3 is made up of 11 amino acids. Generated by immunoSEQ multiplex PCR, the TCRdb table keeps only in-frame clones and is missing some. The sample has about 55,000 clones; about 80% are singletons. As to this clone: Its specificity is not known.

The clonotype was recovered from an adult with an advanced solid tumor such as melanoma, head and neck, liver or kidney cancer. Material: CD4+ or CD8+ T cells sorted from blood, obtained in a trial of the OX40 agonist ivuxolimab. This sequence joins TRBV6-5 and TRBJ2-7; no clear D gene. The CDR3 DNA reads as TGTGCCAGCAGTGAACTCCAGAAGCAGTACTTC. It specifies CASSELQKQYF.